Listed below are T cell receptor beta chains from one sample, sequenced in a study of blood T cell repertoires in COVID-19. TCRdb keeps only in-frame clones here, not all; method: immunoSEQ multiplex PCR. The sample carries 85,000 to 120,000 clones, about nine tenths recorded once. Source material: peripheral blood. The receptors come from a man younger than 30 with acute or convalescent COVID-19. The CDR3 runs from the conserved cysteine through the conserved F or W. The D gene is left open where the match is weak. Only some rows state a clone size, as once, few, many or a class for expanded clones.

j_gene,v_gene,abundance,d_gene,CDR3nt,CDR3aa
TRBJ1-1,TRBV11-2,few,.,TGTGCCAGCAGCCAACCTGGCCGGAACACTGAAGCTTTCTTT,CASSQPGRNTEAFF
TRBJ2-7,TRBV11-2,few,TRBD2,TGTGCCAGCAGCTTCCTTCTGGGAGGGTTAGCCTACGAGCAGTACTTC,CASSFLLGGLAYEQYF
TRBJ2-5,TRBV6-6,.,.,TGTGCCAGCAGTTACTTCGCAGGTGGCGAGACCCAGTACTTC,CASSYFAGGETQYF
TRBJ1-3,TRBV6-5,.,.,TGTGCCATCAAACCGGGGGCTGGAAACACCATATATTTT,CAIKPGAGNTIYF
TRBJ1-1,TRBV25-1,.,.,TGTGCCAGCAGTTCCCAGGGGCGAGCTTTCTTT,CASSSQGRAFF
TRBJ1-2,TRBV19,.,.,TGTGCCAGTAGAACAACAGGAAAGTATGGCTACACCTTC,CASRTTGKYGYTF
TRBJ1-2,TRBV12-5,.,.,TGTGCTAGTGGTCGAGGCCAAGCTAACTATGGCTACACCTTC,CASGRGQANYGYTF
TRBJ2-3,TRBV20-1,once,.,TGCAGTGCTAGTTTAAGGTTGGGCGGGAGCACAGATACGCAGTATTTT,CSASLRLGGSTDTQYF
TRBJ2-3,TRBV7-9,.,.,TGTGCCAGCAGCCCCCGCCCCGAGGCAGATACGCAGTATTTT,CASSPRPEADTQYF
TRBJ1-2,TRBV5-1,.,.,TGCGCCAGCAGCTTGCGGGGTGGGCTACCTGGTAAAGAATATGGCTACACCTTC,CASSLRGGLPGKEYGYTF
TRBJ1-1,TRBV7-9,.,.,TGTGCCAGCAGCCCTATTTCTGGCACTGAAGCTTTCTTT,CASSPISGTEAFF
TRBJ1-1,TRBV7-9,.,.,TGTGCCAGCAGCGCCGCGGCGGACATGAACACTGAAGCTTTCTTT,CASSAAADMNTEAFF
TRBJ1-2,TRBV27,.,.,TGTGCCAGCAGTTCGTCCCGGGACCCCGGGACTTATGGCTACACCTTC,CASSSSRDPGTYGYTF
TRBJ2-3,TRBV4-2,once,.,TGTGCCAGCAGCCAGAGGCAGGGAGGAGATACGCAGTATTTT,CASSQRQGGDTQYF
TRBJ1-1,TRBV6-5,.,.,TGTGCCAGCAGCCCGACAGAGAACACTGAAGCTTTCTTT,CASSPTENTEAFF
TRBJ1-5,TRBV20-1,.,.,TGCAGTGCTTCATCTGACAGGCAGCATTTT,CSASSDRQHF
TRBJ2-1,TRBV7-6,once,.,TGTGCCAGCAGCTCCGAAGCCGTCAATGAGCAGTTCTTC,CASSSEAVNEQFF
TRBJ2-7,TRBV9,.,TRBD2,TGTGCCAGCAGCGTAGGACTAGCGGGAGCCACCTACGAGCAGTACTTC,CASSVGLAGATYEQYF